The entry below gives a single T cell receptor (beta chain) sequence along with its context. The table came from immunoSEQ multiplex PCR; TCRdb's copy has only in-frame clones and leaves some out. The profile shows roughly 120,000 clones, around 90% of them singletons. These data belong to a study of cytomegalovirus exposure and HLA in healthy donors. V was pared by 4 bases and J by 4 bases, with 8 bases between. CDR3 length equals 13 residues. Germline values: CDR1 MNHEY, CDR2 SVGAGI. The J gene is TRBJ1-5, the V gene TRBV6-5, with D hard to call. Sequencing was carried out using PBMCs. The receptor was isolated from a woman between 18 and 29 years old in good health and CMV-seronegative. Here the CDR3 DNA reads TGTGCCAGCAGTTCTAGAGAAAATCAGCCCCAGCATTTT. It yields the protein CASSSRENQPQHF.